This T cell receptor beta chain was sequenced in a study of blood T cells in healthy people across ages. Study-wide findings and caveats: Getting older went along with TCR beta diversity per million T cells dropping roughly linearly.

Primers used in a second PCR of about 6 to 11 cycles were a sample-barcoded 5' primer and a J-beta primer mix. TCRdb analysed the 5' RACE reads with MiXCR anew, one entry per CDR3 protein. The table has 850,000 to 950,000 distinct CDR3 sequences, about 28% seen once; the top ten hold 15% to 20%. There are many counts of this clonotype. Its matching antigen is unknown. This could be a read error, since a much larger clone is one nucleotide away. Healthy Caucasian individuals from Russia aged 6 to 90 served as donors. Drawing of peripheral blood yielded 8.5 to 10 milliliters from each donor. At least 5.5 micrograms of total RNA were extracted per sample. The CDR3 contains 17 residues. V shed 5 bases and J 8 bases; nucleotides not matched to a gene: 16. Germline CDR1 and CDR2: SGHTA and FQGNSA.

The chain is built from TRBV7-2 and TRBJ2-1, with 9 nucleotides matching TRBD1. Source material: blood. This TCR was sampled from a woman over 75 in good health. The CDR3 DNA is TGTGCCAGCAGCCCTACTTTTGGGACAGGGCCGTGGCATGAGCAGTTCTTC. It codes for CASSPTFGTGPWHEQFF. The whole variable domain, filled in from reference TRBV7-2 and TRBJ2-1, reads GAGVSQSPSNKVTEKGKDVELRCDPISGHTALYWYRQSLGQGLEFLIYFQGNSAPDKSGLPSDRFSAERTGGSVSTLTIQRTQQEDSAVYLCASSPTFGTGPWHEQFFGPGTRLTVL.